Given below is one TCR beta chain in context. No antigen is known for it. The data originate from a study of cytomegalovirus exposure and HLA in healthy donors. 60 Vbeta and 13 Jbeta primers were used in PCR. This table comes from immunoSEQ multiplex PCR, and its TCRdb copy is limited to in-frame clones, with some not included. The sample has 200,000 to 250,000 clones, 70% seen once. Overall study results and limits: Sequencing depth across donors, presence/absence analyses assumed, was roughly uniform. A later analysis linked a missense DCLRE1C variant to TCR beta V- and J-gene trimming. Accurate prediction of HLA-A and HLA-B alleles (for most subjects) was reportedly achieved from TCR beta sequences.

The CDR3 is 16 residues long. Trimming removed 4 bases from V and 1 base from J; junction bases left unmatched: 6. The germline V gene encodes CDR1 SNHLY and CDR2 FYNNEI. The sequence was obtained from a man aged 35 to 55 in good health and CMV-seropositive. This chain uses TRBV2 with TRBJ2-2, with TRBD2 identical over 7 bases. The sequenced material came from PBMCs. CDR3 region: CASSALGGKNTGELFF. The CDR3, as DNA: TGTGCCAGCAGTGCCCTGGGGGGGAAGAACACCGGGGAGCTGTTTTTT.